This TCR beta chain is drawn from a study of blood T cell repertoires in COVID-19. The CDR3 is 14 amino acids. Trimming cost V 5 bases and J 4 bases; bases outside gene matches: 3. Germline-derived CDR1 and CDR2 are SGHVS and FQNEAQ. Only in-frame clones appear in the TCRdb table, and some are missing; sequencing was by immunoSEQ multiplex PCR. This table has about 160,000 clones, less than 85% appearing once. The gene calls are TRBV7-8 and TRBJ1-4; 8 bases line up with TRBD1. The sequence came from a woman between 40 and 55 years old with COVID-19, enrolled during active disease. What was sequenced was peripheral blood. DNA of the CDR3: TGTGCCAGCAGCCGAGACAGGGGTAATGAAAAACTGTTTTTT. Amino acid sequence: CASSRDRGNEKLFF.